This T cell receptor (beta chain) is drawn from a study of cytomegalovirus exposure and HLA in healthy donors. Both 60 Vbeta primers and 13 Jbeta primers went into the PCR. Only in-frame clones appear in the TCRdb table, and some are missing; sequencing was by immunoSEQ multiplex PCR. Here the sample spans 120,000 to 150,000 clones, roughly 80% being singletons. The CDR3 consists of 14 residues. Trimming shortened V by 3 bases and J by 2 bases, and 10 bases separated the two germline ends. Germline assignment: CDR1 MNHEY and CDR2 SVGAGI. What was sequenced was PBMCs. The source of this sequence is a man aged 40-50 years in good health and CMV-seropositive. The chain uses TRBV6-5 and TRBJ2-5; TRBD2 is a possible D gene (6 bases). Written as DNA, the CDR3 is TGTGCCAGCAGTTATTACCGGGGGCAAGAGACCCAGTACTTC. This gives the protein CASSYYRGQETQYF.